This TCR beta chain is drawn from a study of identical twins. TCRdb recomputed calls from the 5' RACE reads with MiXCR, one row per CDR3 protein. Among some 1,700,000 distinct CDR3 sequences listed, more than 30% were seen once. Every one of the donors was a healthy Caucasian. Study observations and caveats: The study found excess low generation probability among twin-shared out-of-frame alpha sequences.

The CDR3 is 13 amino acids. In germline, CDR1 is MNHEY, CDR2 SVGEGT. J gave up 4 bases and V 10 bases, and 8 bases lay outside the gene matches. To note about this clonotype: The target antigen is unknown.

Sequencing was performed on cord blood. The TCR comes from a newborn girl in good health. V is TRBV6-2 or TRBV6-3 and J is TRBJ2-7; TRBD2 matches 9 bases. The CDR3 sequence: CATRGSGSYEQYF. Here the CDR3 DNA reads TGTGCCACCAGAGGTAGCGGGAGTTACGAGCAGTACTTC.